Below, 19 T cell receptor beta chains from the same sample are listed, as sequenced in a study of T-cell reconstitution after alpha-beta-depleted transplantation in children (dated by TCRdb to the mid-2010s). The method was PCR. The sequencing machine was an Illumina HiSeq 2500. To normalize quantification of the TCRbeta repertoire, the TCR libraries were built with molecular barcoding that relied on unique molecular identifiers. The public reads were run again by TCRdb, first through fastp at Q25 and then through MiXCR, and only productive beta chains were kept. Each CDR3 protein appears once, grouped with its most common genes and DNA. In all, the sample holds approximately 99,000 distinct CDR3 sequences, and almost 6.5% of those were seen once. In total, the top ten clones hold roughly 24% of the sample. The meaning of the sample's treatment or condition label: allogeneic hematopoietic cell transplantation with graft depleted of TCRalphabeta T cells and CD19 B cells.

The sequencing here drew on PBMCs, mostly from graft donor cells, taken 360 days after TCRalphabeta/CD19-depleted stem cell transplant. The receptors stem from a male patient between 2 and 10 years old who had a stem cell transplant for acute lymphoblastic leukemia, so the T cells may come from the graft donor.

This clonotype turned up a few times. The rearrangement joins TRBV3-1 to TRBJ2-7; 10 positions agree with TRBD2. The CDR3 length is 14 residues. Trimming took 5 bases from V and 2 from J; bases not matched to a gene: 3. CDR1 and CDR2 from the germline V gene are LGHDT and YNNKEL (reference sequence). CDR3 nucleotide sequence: TGTGCCAGCAGCGCGGGACTAGCGACCTACGAGCAGTACTTC. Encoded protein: CASSAGLATYEQYF.

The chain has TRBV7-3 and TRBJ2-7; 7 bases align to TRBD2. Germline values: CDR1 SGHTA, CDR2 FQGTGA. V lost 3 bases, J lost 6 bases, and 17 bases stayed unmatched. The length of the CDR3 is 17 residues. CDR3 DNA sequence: TGTGCCAGCAGCTTGCAACCTCTAGCGGCCAGATCCCGCGAGCAGTACTTC. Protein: CASSLQPLAARSREQYF. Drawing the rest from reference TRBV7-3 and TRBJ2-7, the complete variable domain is GAGVSQTPSNKVTEKGKYVELRCDPISGHTALYWYRQSLGQGPEFLIYFQGTGAADDSGLPNDRFFAVRPEGSVSTLKIQRTERGDSAVYLCASSLQPLAARSREQYFGPGTRLTVT.

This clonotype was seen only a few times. For the CDR3, the DNA is TGTGCCAGCAGTTCCCTCGGGACGGATGGCTACACCTTC. It codes for CASSSLGTDGYTF. The V gene is TRBV28, the J gene TRBJ1-2, with a possible D match to TRBD1 (5 bases). Per germline, CDR1 MDHEN and CDR2 SYDVKM. The CDR3 consists of 13 residues. Trimming removed 4 bases from V and 6 bases from J, with 12 bases in between.

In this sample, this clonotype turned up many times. CDR3 amino acids: CASSLVVAGGEETQYF. The CDR3 bases are TGTGCCAGCAGCTTAGTGGTGGCGGGAGGTGAGGAGACCCAGTACTTC. V gene TRBV7-9 combines with J gene TRBJ2-5, with 8 bases matching TRBD2. Germline V gives CDR1 SEHNR, CDR2 FQNEAQ (reference sequence). The CDR3 covers 16 residues. The V and J ends lost 1 base and 5 bases, in that order; junction bases with no gene match: 9.

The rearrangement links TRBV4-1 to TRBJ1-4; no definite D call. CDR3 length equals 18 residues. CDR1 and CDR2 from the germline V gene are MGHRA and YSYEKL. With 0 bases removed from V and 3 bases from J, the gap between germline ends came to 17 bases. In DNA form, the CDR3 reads TGCGCCAGCAGCCAAGAAAGAAGGCATATATTAGCTAATGAAAAACTGTTTTTT. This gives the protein CASSQERRHILANEKLFF.

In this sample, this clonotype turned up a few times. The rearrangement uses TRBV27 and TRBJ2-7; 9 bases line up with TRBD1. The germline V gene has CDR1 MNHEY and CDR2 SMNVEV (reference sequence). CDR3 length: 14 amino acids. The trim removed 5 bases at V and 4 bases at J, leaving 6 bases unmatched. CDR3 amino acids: CASSPWDREYEQYF. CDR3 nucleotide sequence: TGTGCCAGCAGTCCTTGGGACAGGGAATACGAGCAGTACTTC.

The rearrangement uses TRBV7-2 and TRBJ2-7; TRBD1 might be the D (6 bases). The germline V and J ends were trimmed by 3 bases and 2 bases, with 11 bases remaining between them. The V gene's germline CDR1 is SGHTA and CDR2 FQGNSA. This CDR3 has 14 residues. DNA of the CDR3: TGTGCCAGCAGCTTTTCGACAGGAGCCTACGAGCAGTACTTC. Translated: CASSFSTGAYEQYF.

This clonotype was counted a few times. CDR3 DNA sequence: TGTGCCAGCAGTTACTCGATATATCTAGGTGCCGGGGAGCTGTTTTTT. Encoded protein: CASSYSIYLGAGELFF. J is TRBJ2-2 and V is TRBV6-2 or TRBV6-3, with D unclear. The V and J ends lost 0 bases and 6 bases respectively, with 14 bases between them. CDR1 MNHEY and CDR2 SVGEGT come from the germline V gene. The CDR3 totals 16 residues.

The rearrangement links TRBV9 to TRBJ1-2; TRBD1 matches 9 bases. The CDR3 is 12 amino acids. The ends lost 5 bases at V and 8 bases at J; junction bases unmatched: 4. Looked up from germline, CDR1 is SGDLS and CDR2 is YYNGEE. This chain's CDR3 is CASRGTGIGYTF. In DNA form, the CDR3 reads TGTGCCAGCAGGGGGACAGGGATCGGCTACACCTTC.

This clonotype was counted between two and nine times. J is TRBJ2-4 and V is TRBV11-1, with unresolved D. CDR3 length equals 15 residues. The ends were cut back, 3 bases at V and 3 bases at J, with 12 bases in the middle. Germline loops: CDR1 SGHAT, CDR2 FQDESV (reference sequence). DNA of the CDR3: TGTGCCAGCAGCTTGGAAAGGGCCTACAAAAACATTCAGTACTTC. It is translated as CASSLERAYKNIQYF.

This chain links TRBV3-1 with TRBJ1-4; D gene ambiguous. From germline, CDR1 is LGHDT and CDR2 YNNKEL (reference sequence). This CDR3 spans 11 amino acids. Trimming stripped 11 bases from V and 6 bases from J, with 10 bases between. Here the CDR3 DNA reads TGTGCCTTCAGTTTTGATGAAAAACTGTTTTTT. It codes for CAFSFDEKLFF.

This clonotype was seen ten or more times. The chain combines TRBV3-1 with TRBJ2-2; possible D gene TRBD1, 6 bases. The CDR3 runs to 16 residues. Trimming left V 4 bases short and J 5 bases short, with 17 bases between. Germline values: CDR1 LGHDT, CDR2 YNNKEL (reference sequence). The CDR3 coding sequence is TGTGCCAGCAGCCCCTCTCTAGGGACACCTACCGGGGAGCTGTTTTTT. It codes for CASSPSLGTPTGELFF.

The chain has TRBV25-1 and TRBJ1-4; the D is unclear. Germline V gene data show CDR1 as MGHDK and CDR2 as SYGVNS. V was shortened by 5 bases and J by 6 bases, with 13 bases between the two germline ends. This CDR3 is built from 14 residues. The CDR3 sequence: CASSLGPPDEKLFF. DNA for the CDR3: TGTGCCAGCAGTCTCGGCCCCCCGGATGAAAAACTGTTTTTT. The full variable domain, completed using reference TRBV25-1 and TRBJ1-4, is EADIYQTPRYLVIGTGKKITLECSQTMGHDKMYWYQQDPGMELHLIHYSYGVNSTEKGDLSSESTVSRIRTEHFPLTLESARPSHTSQYLCASSLGPPDEKLFFGSGTQLSVL.

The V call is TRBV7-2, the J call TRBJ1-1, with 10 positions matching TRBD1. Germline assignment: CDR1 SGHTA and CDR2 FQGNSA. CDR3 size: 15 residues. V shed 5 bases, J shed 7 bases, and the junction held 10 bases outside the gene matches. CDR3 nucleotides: TGTGCCAGCAGCATTTTGATGACAGGGGGCAGTGAAGCTTTCTTT. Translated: CASSILMTGGSEAFF.

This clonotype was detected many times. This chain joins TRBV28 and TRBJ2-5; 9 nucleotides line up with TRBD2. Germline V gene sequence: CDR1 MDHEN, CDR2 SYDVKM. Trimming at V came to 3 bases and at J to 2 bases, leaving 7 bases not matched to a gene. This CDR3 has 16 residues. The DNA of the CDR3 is TGTGCCAGCAGTTTGGGACTAGCTCGAACACAAGAGACCCAGTACTTC. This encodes CASSLGLARTQETQYF.

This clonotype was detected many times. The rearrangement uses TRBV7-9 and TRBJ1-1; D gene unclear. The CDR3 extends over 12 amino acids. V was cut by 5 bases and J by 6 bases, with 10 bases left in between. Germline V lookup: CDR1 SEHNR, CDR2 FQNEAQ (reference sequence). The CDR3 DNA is TGTGCCAGCAGCCCCCCCCCGCCTGAAGCTTTCTTT. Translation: CASSPPPPEAFF.

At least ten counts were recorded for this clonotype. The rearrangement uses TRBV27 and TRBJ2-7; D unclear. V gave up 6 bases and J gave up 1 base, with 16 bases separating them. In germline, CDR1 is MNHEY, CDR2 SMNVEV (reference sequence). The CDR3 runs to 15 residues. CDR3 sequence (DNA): TGTGCCAGCAGCCCAATACAGAAGAAATCCTACGAGCAGTACTTC. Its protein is CASSPIQKKSYEQYF.

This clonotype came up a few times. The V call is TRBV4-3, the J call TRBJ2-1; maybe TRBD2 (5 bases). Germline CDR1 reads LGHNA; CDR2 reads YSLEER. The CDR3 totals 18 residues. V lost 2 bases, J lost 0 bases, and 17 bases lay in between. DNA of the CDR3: TGCGCCAGCAGCCAATTGGACCTAGCTCCCCTCTCCTACAATGAGCAGTTCTTC. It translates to CASSQLDLAPLSYNEQFF.

CDR3 nucleotide sequence: TGTGCCAGCAGCGTAGACGGCGGGGGGGCTAGGAACATTCAGTACTTC. It encodes CASSVDGGGARNIQYF. The chain recombines TRBV9 with TRBJ2-4; 9 nucleotides line up with TRBD2. Germline V CDR1 and CDR2: SGDLS, YYNGEE. The length of the CDR3 is 16 residues. V shed 0 bases and J 7 bases; nucleotides not matched to a gene: 8.